The TCR beta chain described here comes from a study of T cell changes during pregnancy in multiple sclerosis. Germline V lookup: CDR1 SEHNR, CDR2 FQNEAQ (reference sequence). Losses at the gene ends were 1 base for V and 8 bases for J; bases not matched to a gene: 1. The CDR3 is made up of 12 amino acids. This clone has only a few counts. Some clones are missing from TCRdb's copy, which holds only in-frame ones; the method was immunoSEQ multiplex PCR. The sample lists tens of thousands of clones; about nine tenths were seen once. The starting material was CD8+ T cells from peripheral blood mononuclear cells, obtained before pregnancy. The chain joins TRBV7-9 to TRBJ1-2; 7 nucleotides agree with TRBD1. The TCR comes from a female donor with multiple sclerosis, enrolled in a pregnancy study. CDR3 region: CASSLGQGGYTF. The CDR3 nucleotides read TGTGCCAGCAGCTTAGGACAGGGAGGCTACACCTTC. The full variable domain, rest sourced from reference TRBV7-9 and TRBJ1-2, is DTGVSQNPRHKITKRGQNVTFRCDPISEHNRLYWYRQTLGQGPEFLTYFQNEAQLEKSRLLSDRFSAERPKGSFSTLEIQRTEQGDSAMYLCASSLGQGGYTFGSGTRLTVV.